This T cell receptor (beta chain) was obtained from a study of blood T cell repertoires in COVID-19. Study background: Both acute and convalescent COVID-19 samples were obtained from the United States, Italy and Spain. PBMCs, B-cell-depleted T cells, or T cells provided the cDNA or gDNA that made up the material.

Authors' analysis steps: Counts of nucleated cells, estimated from reference gene primer amplification, were obtained. Assay used: immunoSEQ multiplex PCR; TCRdb lists only in-frame clones, some missing. Clonal size and the V and J genes are those of that table, whereas D and trimming came from the DNA. Of 130,000 to 150,000 clones listed, about 79% are singletons. The CDR3 has 16 amino acids. Trimming left V 0 bases short and J 2 bases short, with 12 bases between. CDR1 and CDR2 from the germline V gene are SGHDT and YYEEEE. Sample: peripheral blood. The receptor's source is an elderly woman with acute or convalescent COVID-19. The chain carries TRBV5-6 and TRBJ1-5, with D uncertain. The DNA of the CDR3 is TGTGCCAGCAGCTTGGGCACTCAGGCAGGCAATCAGCCCCAGCATTTT. This translates into CASSLGTQAGNQPQHF. The full variable domain, rest sourced from reference TRBV5-6 and TRBJ1-5, is DAGVTQSPTHLIKTRGQQVTLRCSPKSGHDTVSWYQQALGQGPQFIFQYYEEEERQRGNFPDRFSGHQFPNYSSELNVNALLLGDSALYLCASSLGTQAGNQPQHFGDGTRLSIL.